Sequencing of this T cell receptor beta chain was carried out in a study of T cell responses to AZD1222 COVID-19 vaccine. Study-wide results and limits: Following two doses of AZD1222, Spike-specific TCR breadth and depth rose. Distributed over spike, vaccine-associated CD4 TCRs predominated at 160-218 and 743-854. Repertoire collection took place solely once the T cell response had peaked. Reportedly, nearly half of unique spike TCRs recognized epitopes outside B.1.351/B.1.1.7 mutations.

About this clone: Its antigen remains unidentified.

Germline values: CDR1 MRHNA, CDR2 SNTAGT. Losses at the gene ends were 6 bases for V and 9 bases for J; bases not matched to a gene: 9. This CDR3 comprises 13 residues. Profiling relied on immunoSEQ multiplex PCR, and the TCRdb table lists in-frame clones only, not all of them. The sample carries about 220,000 clones, just over 90% recorded once. This clonotype originated in an adult in good health. The input for sequencing was peripheral blood, taken on day 0 of MenACWY control vaccination. The gene calls are TRBV6-4 and TRBJ2-3, with 7 bases identical to TRBD1. Here the CDR3 DNA reads TGTGCCAGCAGCAACGACAGGGTAGGGACGCAGTATTTT. It encodes CASSNDRVGTQYF.